Listed below are T cell receptor beta chains from one sample, sequenced in a study of T cells after yellow fever vaccination. TCRdb recomputed calls from the 5' RACE reads with MiXCR, one row per CDR3 protein. This repertoire shows approximately 300,000 distinct CDR3 sequences, about 6.9% found once; its top ten account for 18%. Sequencing was performed on PBMCs, taken about 49 days after the first yellow fever vaccination. Receptor source: a man aged 18 to 30 who received the YFV17D yellow fever vaccine. Each CDR3 is given with its conserved first and last residue. The D gene is left open where the match is weak. For some rows the clone size is stated as once, few or many, or as a class when expanded; others skip it.

clone_size	d_call	v_call	j_call	cdr3_nt	cdr3_aa
few	TRBD1	TRBV4-1	TRBJ1-4	TGCGCCAGCAGCCAAGGCCCCGGGACAGGGTCGAGTGAAAAACTGTTTTTT	CASSQGPGTGSSEKLFF
NA	NA	TRBV11-2	TRBJ2-5	TGTGCCAGCAGCTTCTGGGGCCCGTCGGAGACCCAGTACTTC	CASSFWGPSETQYF
few	NA	TRBV27	TRBJ2-5	TGTGCCAGCAGTTTACGGCCGACTAGGTCAGAGACCCAGTACTTC	CASSLRPTRSETQYF
many	TRBD1	TRBV20-1	TRBJ2-7	TGCAGTGCCTATACAGGGGGCCGCTCCTACGAGCAGTACTTC	CSAYTGGRSYEQYF
NA	TRBD2	TRBV30	TRBJ2-5	TGTGCCTGGAGTGTCGGGACTAGCGAAGAGACCCAGTACTTC	CAWSVGTSEETQYF
NA	TRBD2	TRBV2	TRBJ2-1	TGTGCCAGCAGTGAAGCGCGGGAGGGGGGCGAGCAGTTCTTC	CASSEAREGGEQFF
NA	NA	TRBV7-2	TRBJ1-3	TGTGCCAGCAGCTTCGCCGGGGGCGCGGAGGGAAACACCATATATTTT	CASSFAGGAEGNTIYF
few	NA	TRBV5-4	TRBJ2-5	TGTGCCAGCAGCTTGGCACAGACCCCGCGAACCCAGTACTTC	CASSLAQTPRTQYF
few	TRBD2	TRBV4-2	TRBJ2-5	TGTGCCAGCAGCCAGGGAAGCGGGGGGCAAGAGACCCAGTACTTC	CASSQGSGGQETQYF
NA	TRBD1	TRBV11-2	TRBJ1-2	TGTGCCAGCAGCTTAGATCTTCAGGGGGCTAACTATGGCTACACCTTC	CASSLDLQGANYGYTF
NA	TRBD1	TRBV7-8	TRBJ2-7	TGTGCCAGCAGCTCGGACAGGGTATCCTACGAGCAGTACTTC	CASSSDRVSYEQYF
NA	NA	TRBV9	TRBJ2-2	TGTGCCAGCAGCGCCCTAGGTGTGACCGGGGAGCTGTTTTTT	CASSALGVTGELFF
few	NA	TRBV7-9	TRBJ1-1	TGTGCCAGCAGCCGGCTGGACAGGAACACTGAAGCTTTCTTT	CASSRLDRNTEAFF
few	NA	TRBV4-2	TRBJ1-6	TGTGCCAGCAGTCTCCGATCAGGAGGCTCTAATTCACCCCTCCACTTT	CASSLRSGGSNSPLHF
NA	NA	TRBV29-1	TRBJ2-4	TGCAGCGTTGGTTCGGTGGGCATTCAGTACTTC	CSVGSVGIQYF
NA	TRBD2	TRBV11-1	TRBJ2-1	TGTGCCAGCAGCTCCAGGACTAGCGGGGGCAGATCAGGGTATGAGCAGTTCTTC	CASSSRTSGGRSGYEQFF
NA	NA	TRBV18	TRBJ2-3	TGTGCCAGCTCACCACCGGGGTACACAGATACGCAGTATTTT	CASSPPGYTDTQYF
many	NA	TRBV29-1	TRBJ1-3	TGCAGCGTTGTGCCCGGGTCTGGAAACACCATATATTTT	CSVVPGSGNTIYF
NA	TRBD1	TRBV9	TRBJ1-1	TGTGCCAGCAGCGCCGGACAGGCGACGGACACTGAAGCTTTCTTT	CASSAGQATDTEAFF
few	TRBD1	TRBV14	TRBJ1-1	TGTGCCAGCAGCCATCAGGGGGGAGACACTGAAGCTTTCTTT	CASSHQGGDTEAFF
many	NA	TRBV5-1	TRBJ2-7	TGCGCCAGCAGCTTGGAGCCAGACTACGAGCAGTACTTC	CASSLEPDYEQYF
few	NA	TRBV7-2	TRBJ1-1	TGTGCCAGCAGCTTATTGGGAGGGGACACTGAAGCTTTCTTT	CASSLLGGDTEAFF
NA	NA	TRBV7-6	TRBJ2-1	TGTGCCAGCAGCTTAGGTGGAGGGACATACGAGCAGTTCTTC	CASSLGGGTYEQFF
many	TRBD2	TRBV20-1	TRBJ2-1	TGCAGTGCAGGACTAGCGGGGGCAACCTACAATGAGCAGTTCTTC	CSAGLAGATYNEQFF